Included here is one T cell receptor beta chain sequence, with context. These data come from a study of blood T cell repertoires in COVID-19. Across the study: Samples came from the United States, Italy and Spain, spanning acute and convalescent COVID-19. Sources were T cells, B-cell-depleted T cells, or PBMCs; the material itself was cDNA or gDNA.

Patients in Seattle were enrolled during active infection, then followed longitudinally. Germline trimming cut 3 bases from V and 7 bases from J; bases unmatched to any gene: 3. Germline values: CDR1 SGHRS, CDR2 YFSETQ. The CDR3 loop spans 13 amino acids. Original data processing: Amplification of reference gene primers was used by the study to estimate nucleated cell counts. TCRdb keeps only in-frame clones here, not all; method: immunoSEQ multiplex PCR. V and J calls and clone size are as listed in that table; D and trimming were resolved from the DNA. Seen here are approximately 460,000 clones, nearly 90% observed once, and the top ten hold 0.7% to 1%.

This clonotype originated in a man between 18 and 29 years old with COVID-19, enrolled during active disease. This chain uses TRBV5-1 with TRBJ2-2; 7 bases fit TRBD1. Sequencing was done on a sample of peripheral blood. The CDR3 DNA follows: TGCGCCAGCAGCTCAACAGGGGTCGGGGAGCTGTTTTTT. Translating it yields CASSSTGVGELFF.